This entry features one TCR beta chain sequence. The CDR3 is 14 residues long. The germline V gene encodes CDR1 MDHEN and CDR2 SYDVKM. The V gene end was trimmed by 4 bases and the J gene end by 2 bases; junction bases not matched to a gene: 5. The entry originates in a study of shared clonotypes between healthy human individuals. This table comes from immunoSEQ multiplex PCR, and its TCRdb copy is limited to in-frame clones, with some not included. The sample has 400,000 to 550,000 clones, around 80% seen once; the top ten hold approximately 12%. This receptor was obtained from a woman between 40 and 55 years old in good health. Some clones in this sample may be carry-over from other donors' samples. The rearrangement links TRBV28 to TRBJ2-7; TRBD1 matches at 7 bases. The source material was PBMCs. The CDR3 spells CASSSSGQPYEQYF. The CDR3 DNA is TGTGCCAGCAGTTCCTCGGGACAGCCCTACGAGCAGTACTTC.